This T cell receptor (beta chain) comes out of a study of blood T cells in healthy people across ages. Study-wide results and caveats: Across the age range, TCR beta diversity per million T cells fell in a roughly linear way.

With a J-beta primer mix and a sample-barcoded 5' primer, a second PCR ran roughly 6 to 11 cycles. TCRdb re-called the 5' RACE reads with MiXCR, one entry per CDR3 protein. The table has 1.4 million or so distinct CDR3 sequences, around 40% seen once. Trimming left V 5 bases short and J 2 bases short, with 13 bases between. This CDR3 has 14 amino acids. Germline values: CDR1 MNHEY, CDR2 SMNVEV (reference sequence). This clonotype was detected a few times. The antigen remains unidentified. The sample, about 10 milliliters of peripheral blood, was drawn from each donor. Per sample, at least 5.5 micrograms of total RNA were extracted.

This chain links TRBV27 with TRBJ2-7; the D gene is possibly TRBD1 (6 bases). The sequencing input was blood. The receptor's source is a woman aged 18-29 years in good health. The CDR3 nucleotides read TGTGCCAGCAGTGGGACAACGTCAGCCTACGAGCAGTACTTC. Protein product: CASSGTTSAYEQYF.